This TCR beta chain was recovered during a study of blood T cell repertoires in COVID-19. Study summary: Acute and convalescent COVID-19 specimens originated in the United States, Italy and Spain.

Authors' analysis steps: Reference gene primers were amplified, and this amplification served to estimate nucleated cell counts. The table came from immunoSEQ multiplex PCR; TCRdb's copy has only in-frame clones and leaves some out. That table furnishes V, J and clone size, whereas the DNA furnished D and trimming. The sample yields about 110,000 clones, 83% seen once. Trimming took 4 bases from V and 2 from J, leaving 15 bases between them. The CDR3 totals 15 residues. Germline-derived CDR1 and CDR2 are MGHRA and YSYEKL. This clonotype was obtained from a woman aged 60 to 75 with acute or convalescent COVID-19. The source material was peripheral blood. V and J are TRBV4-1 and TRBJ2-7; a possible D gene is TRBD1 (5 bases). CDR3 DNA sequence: TGCGCCAGCAGCCCCACGGAGACAGATCCCTACGAGCAGTACTTC. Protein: CASSPTETDPYEQYF.